One sample yielded the 9 T cell receptor beta chains listed below, sequenced in a study of molecular identifiers for immune sequencing clone quantification. Each CDR3 protein is one row after TCRdb ran MiXCR on the PCR reads. This sample has under 650,000 distinct CDR3 sequences, with nearly 20% found just once. The sequencing input was naive CD8+ T cells from blood, with Jurkat cell RNA spiked in. Stated subset: FACS-sorted CD8+CD4-CCR7+CD45RA+ naive T cells. These receptors came from a human donor in good health. Some libraries in this study had Jurkat cell RNA spiked in.

This clonotype was observed a handful of times. J is TRBJ2-1 and V is TRBV7-9; D might be TRBD2 (5 bases). CDR3 length: 16 amino acids. Germline V gives CDR1 SEHNR, CDR2 FQNEAQ (reference sequence). Trimming cost V 0 bases and J 9 bases, with 18 bases left between them. The CDR3 sequence: CASSLAAPGLISEQFF. CDR3 nucleotide sequence: TGTGCCAGCAGCTTAGCGGCCCCAGGACTTATTAGTGAGCAGTTCTTC. The whole variable domain, remainder taken from reference TRBV7-9 and TRBJ2-1, is DTGVSQNPRHKITKRGQNVTFRCDPISEHNRLYWYRQTLGQGPEFLTYFQNEAQLEKSRLLSDRFSAERPKGSFSTLEIQRTEQGDSAMYLCASSLAAPGLISEQFFGPGTRLTVL.

This clonotype was seen just once. The rearrangement links TRBV29-1 to TRBJ2-3; tentative D call: TRBD1 (5 bases). The CDR3 is 16 residues long. Germline V gene lookup returns CDR1 SQVTM and CDR2 ANQGSEA. Trimming took off 7 bases at V and 9 bases at J, with 29 bases between the two ends. The CDR3 sequence: CSGLTAPPEITGTQYF. The CDR3 DNA is TGCAGCGGACTCACGGCCCCTCCAGAGATCACAGGCACGCAGTATTTT.

This clonotype occurred a few times. The chain joins TRBV6-5 to TRBJ2-1; no clear D gene. V gave up 4 bases and J gave up 6 bases, with 13 bases separating them. CDR3 length: 14 amino acids. Germline V gene sequence: CDR1 MNHEY, CDR2 SVGAGI. This CDR3 is CASSSSWPLNEQFF. The CDR3 DNA follows: TGTGCCAGCAGTTCCTCATGGCCCCTCAATGAGCAGTTCTTC.

This clonotype was observed many times. CDR3 residues: CASSFGTFKADTQYF. The CDR3 DNA sequence: TGTGCCAGCAGTTTCGGGACTTTCAAAGCAGATACGCAGTATTTT. The chain employs TRBV27 and TRBJ2-3; D may be TRBD2 (6 bases). This CDR3 spans 15 amino acids. Germline V CDR1 and CDR2: MNHEY, SMNVEV (reference sequence). Trimming removed 3 bases at V and 4 bases at J, with 14 bases between.

V usage is TRBV6-5 and J usage is TRBJ2-1, with TRBD2 matching over 7 bases. In germline, CDR1 is MNHEY, CDR2 SVGAGI. With 0 bases clipped from V and 12 bases from J, the junction kept 8 bases outside the gene matches. The CDR3 length is 14 residues. CDR3 DNA: TGTGCCAGCAGTTACTCCGGACTAGGGGTTGGGCAGTTCTTC. Translation: CASSYSGLGVGQFF.

The rearrangement links TRBV20-1 to TRBJ1-1; D remains ambiguous. Germline loops: CDR1 DFQATT, CDR2 SNEGSKA (reference sequence). The V end was cut by 6 bases, the J end by 1 base, with 12 bases between. This CDR3 is 13 amino acids long. The CDR3 DNA reads as TGCAGTGCCGCCATCCGGGGGAACACTGAAGCTTTCTTT. Protein: CSAAIRGNTEAFF.

On this clonotype: A much bigger clone sits one base away, suggesting this may be a read error. The chain joins TRBV5-6 to TRBJ1-1; D call uncertain. CDR1 SGHDT and CDR2 YYEEEE come from the germline V gene. The CDR3 spans 13 residues. The CDR3 bases are TGTGTCAGCAGCTTATCCGTCCGGACTGAAGCTTTCTTT. Protein product: CVSSLSVRTEAFF.

Worth noting for this clonotype: A much larger clone sits a single nucleotide away, making a read error possible. No conserved phenylalanine or tryptophan ends this CDR3, so it is likely a read error. The V call is TRBV10-1, the J call TRBJ1-1; tentatively, D is TRBD1 (5 bases). Between the trimmed V and J ends, which lost 8 bases and 1 base, there was a span of 11 bases. CDR1 is WNHNN and CDR2 is SYGVQD in the germline V gene (reference sequence). The CDR3 sequence is 13 residues long. Written as DNA, the CDR3 is TGCGCCAGCCGGGACGGAAAGAACACTGAAGCTTTCCTT. It translates to CASRDGKNTEAFL.

Ten or more counts support this clonotype. The chain recombines TRBV3-1 with TRBJ2-7, with D perhaps assigned TRBD1 or TRBD2 (5 bases each). Germline CDR1 is LGHDT and CDR2 is YNNKEL (reference sequence). V was cut by 11 bases and J by 0 bases, with 11 bases left in between. The CDR3 contains 12 residues. The CDR3 here is CAVEGPSYEQYF. The CDR3 DNA reads as TGTGCCGTTGAGGGGCCCTCCTACGAGCAGTACTTC.